This TCR beta chain derives from a study of cytomegalovirus exposure and HLA in healthy donors. Study results and limitations: Later genetic work tied a missense DCLRE1C variant to beta-chain V and J trimming. Within the data, a cluster of highly shared sequence variants was likely a sequencing artifact. Overall, approximately 150 TCR beta chains were annotated as cytomegalovirus-associated. There were several of the most significant clusters that appeared linked to common viral pathogens in a later analysis.

This CDR3 has 14 residues. Germline loops: CDR1 SEHNR, CDR2 FQNEAQ (reference sequence). This clone has a handful of counts. The antigen remains unidentified. A multiplex PCR was run with 60 Vbeta primers and 13 Jbeta primers. TCRdb's copy holds only in-frame clones and misses some; the assay was immunoSEQ multiplex PCR. Of 85,000 to 95,000 clones in the sample, roughly two thirds are singletons; the top ten hold about 5.9%. Sequencing was carried out using PBMCs. The chain has TRBV7-9 and TRBJ2-5; 9 nucleotides agree with TRBD2. The end of the DNA fits TRBJ2-7 better, so the J call may be wrong. The receptor's source is a woman in her 30s in good health and CMV-seronegative. CDR3 amino acids: CASSLPGLAREQYF. The CDR3 nucleotides are TGTGCCAGCAGCCTACCGGGACTAGCTCGCGAGCAGTACTTC.